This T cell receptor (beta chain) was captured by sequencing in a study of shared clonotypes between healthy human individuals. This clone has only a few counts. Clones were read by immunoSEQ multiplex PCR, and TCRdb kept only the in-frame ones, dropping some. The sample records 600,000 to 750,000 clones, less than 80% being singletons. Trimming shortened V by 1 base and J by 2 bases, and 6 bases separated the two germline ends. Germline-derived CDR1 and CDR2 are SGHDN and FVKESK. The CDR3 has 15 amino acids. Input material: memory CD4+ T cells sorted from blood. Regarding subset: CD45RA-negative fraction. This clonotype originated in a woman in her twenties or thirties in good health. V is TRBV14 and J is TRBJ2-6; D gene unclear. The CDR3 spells CASSQGGAGANVLTF. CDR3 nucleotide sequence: TGTGCCAGCAGCCAAGGTGGGGCTGGGGCCAACGTCCTGACTTTC.